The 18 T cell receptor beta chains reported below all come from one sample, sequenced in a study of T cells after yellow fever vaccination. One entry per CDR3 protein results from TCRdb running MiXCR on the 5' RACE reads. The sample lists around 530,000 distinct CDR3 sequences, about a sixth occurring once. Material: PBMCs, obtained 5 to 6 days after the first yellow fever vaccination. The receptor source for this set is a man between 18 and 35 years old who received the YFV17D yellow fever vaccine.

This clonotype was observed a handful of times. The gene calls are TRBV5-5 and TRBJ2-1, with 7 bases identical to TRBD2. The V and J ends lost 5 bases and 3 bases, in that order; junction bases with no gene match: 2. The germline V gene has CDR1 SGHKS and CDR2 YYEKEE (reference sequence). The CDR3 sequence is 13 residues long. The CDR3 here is CASSGRDYNEQFF. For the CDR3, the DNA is TGTGCCAGCAGTGGGAGGGACTACAATGAGCAGTTCTTC.

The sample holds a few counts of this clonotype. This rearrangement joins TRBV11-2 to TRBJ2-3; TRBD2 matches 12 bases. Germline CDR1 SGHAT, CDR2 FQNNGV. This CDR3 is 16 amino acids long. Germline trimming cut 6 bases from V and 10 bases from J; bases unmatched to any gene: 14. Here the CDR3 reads CASSLLAGGTTDPQYF. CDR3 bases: TGTGCCAGCAGTCTACTAGCGGGGGGAACTACCGATCCGCAGTATTTT. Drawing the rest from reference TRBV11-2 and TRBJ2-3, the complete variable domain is EAGVAQSPRYKIIEKRQSVAFWCNPISGHATLYWYQQILGQGPKLLIQFQNNGVVDDSQLPKDRFSAERLKGVDSTLKIQPAKLEDSAVYLCASSLLAGGTTDPQYFGPGTRLTVL.

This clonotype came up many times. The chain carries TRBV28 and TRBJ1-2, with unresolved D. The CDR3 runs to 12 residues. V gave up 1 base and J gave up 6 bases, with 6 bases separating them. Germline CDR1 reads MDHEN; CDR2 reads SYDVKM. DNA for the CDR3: TGTGCCAGCAGTTTATCTGGAAATGGCTACACCTTC. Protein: CASSLSGNGYTF.

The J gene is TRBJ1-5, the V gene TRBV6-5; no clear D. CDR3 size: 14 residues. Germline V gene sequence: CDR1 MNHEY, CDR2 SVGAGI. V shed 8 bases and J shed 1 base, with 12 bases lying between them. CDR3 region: CASGSGLSNQPQHF. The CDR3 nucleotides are TGTGCCAGCGGTTCGGGATTAAGCAATCAGCCCCAGCATTTT.

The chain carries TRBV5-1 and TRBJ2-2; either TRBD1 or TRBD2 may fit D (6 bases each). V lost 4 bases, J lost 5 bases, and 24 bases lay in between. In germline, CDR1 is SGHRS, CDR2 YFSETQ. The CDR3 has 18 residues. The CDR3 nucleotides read TGCGCCAGCAGCGGGGGCCGGGCGGGACACCTAAGGACCGGGGAGCTGTTTTTT. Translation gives CASSGGRAGHLRTGELFF.

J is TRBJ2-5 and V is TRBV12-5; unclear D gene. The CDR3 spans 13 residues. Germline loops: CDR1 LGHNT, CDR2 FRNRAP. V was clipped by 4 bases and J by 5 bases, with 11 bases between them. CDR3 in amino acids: CASGSGLQETQYF. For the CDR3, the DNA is TGTGCTAGTGGTTCGGGTCTCCAGGAGACCCAGTACTTC.

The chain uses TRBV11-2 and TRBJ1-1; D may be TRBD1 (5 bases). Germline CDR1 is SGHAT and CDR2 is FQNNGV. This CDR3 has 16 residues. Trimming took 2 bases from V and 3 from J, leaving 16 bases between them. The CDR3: CASSLFLGGVYTEAFF. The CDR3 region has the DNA TGTGCCAGCAGCTTATTCCTCGGGGGGGTGTACACTGAAGCTTTCTTT.

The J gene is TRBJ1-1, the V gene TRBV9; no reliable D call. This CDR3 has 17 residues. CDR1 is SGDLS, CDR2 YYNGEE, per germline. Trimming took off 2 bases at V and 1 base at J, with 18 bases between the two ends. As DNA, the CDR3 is TGTGCCAGCAGCGTCGGGTCGGGAGGACGGGGGAACACTGAAGCTTTCTTT. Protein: CASSVGSGGRGNTEAFF.

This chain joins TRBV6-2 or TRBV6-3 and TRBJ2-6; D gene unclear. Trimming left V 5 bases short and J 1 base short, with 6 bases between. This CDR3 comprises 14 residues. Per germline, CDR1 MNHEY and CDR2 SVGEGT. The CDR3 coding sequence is TGTGCCAGCAGTCACCCTTCTGGGGCCAACGTCCTGACTTTC. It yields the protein CASSHPSGANVLTF.

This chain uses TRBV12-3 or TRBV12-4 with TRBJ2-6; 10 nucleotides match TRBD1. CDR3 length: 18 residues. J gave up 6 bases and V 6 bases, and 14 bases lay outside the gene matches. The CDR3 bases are TGTGCCAGCAGACGGACAGGGGGAGTCTCCCCGATGGCCAACGTCCTGACTTTC. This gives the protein CASRRTGGVSPMANVLTF.

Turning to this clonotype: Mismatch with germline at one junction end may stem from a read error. CDR3 nucleotides: TGTGCCATCAGAGAGTCGATACACAGGAGGAACACTGAAGCTTTCTTT. Translation gives CAIRESIHRRNTEAFF. The rearrangement uses TRBV10-3 and TRBJ1-1; a possible D gene is TRBD1 (5 bases). The germline V gene has CDR1 ENHRY and CDR2 SYGVKD. The CDR3 extends over 16 amino acids.

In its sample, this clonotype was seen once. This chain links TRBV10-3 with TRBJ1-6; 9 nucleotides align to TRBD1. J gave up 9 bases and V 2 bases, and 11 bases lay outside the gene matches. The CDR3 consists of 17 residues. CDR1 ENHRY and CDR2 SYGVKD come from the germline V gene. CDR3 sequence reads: CAISETTAPGQGSPLHF. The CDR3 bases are TGTGCCATCAGTGAGACAACTGCACCGGGACAGGGTTCACCCCTCCACTTT.

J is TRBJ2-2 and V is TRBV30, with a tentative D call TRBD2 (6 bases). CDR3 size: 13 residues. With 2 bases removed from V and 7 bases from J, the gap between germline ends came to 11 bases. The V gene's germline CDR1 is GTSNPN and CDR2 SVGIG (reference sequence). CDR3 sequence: CAWSRVEGGELFF. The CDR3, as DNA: TGTGCCTGGAGTCGCGTGGAGGGCGGGGAGCTGTTTTTT.

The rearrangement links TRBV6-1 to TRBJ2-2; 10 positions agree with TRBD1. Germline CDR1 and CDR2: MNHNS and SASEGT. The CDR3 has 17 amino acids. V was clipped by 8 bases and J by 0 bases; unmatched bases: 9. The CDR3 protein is CASSRTGGNANTGELFF. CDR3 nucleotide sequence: TGTGCCAGCTCGCGGACAGGGGGAAATGCGAACACCGGGGAGCTGTTTTTT.

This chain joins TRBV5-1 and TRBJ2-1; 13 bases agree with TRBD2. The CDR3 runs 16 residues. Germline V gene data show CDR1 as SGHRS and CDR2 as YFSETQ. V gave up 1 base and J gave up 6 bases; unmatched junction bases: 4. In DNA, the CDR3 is TGCGCCAGCAGCTTGACTAGCGGGGGGGCGGTCAATGAGCAGTTCTTC. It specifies CASSLTSGGAVNEQFF.

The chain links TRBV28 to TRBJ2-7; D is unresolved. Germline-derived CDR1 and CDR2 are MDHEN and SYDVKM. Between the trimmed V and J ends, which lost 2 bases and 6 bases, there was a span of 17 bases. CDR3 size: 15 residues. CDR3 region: CASSLGSPLTGEQYV. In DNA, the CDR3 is TGTGCCAGCAGTTTAGGATCACCCCTTACCGGCGAGCAGTACGTC.

The CDR3 bases are TGCAGTGCTAGTCACGATGGCTACACCTTC. Amino acid sequence: CSASHDGYTF. This sequence joins TRBV20-1 and TRBJ1-2; D not resolved. Germline-derived CDR1 and CDR2 are DFQATT and SNEGSKA (reference sequence). V shed 3 bases and J shed 6 bases, with 5 bases lying between them. The CDR3 is 10 residues long.

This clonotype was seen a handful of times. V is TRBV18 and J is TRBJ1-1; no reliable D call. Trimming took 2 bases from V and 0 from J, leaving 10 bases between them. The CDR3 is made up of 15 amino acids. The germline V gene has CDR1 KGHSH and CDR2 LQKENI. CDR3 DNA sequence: TGTGCCAGCTCACCATCCCCTACAGTGAACACTGAAGCTTTCTTT. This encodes CASSPSPTVNTEAFF.